Listed here are 6 T cell receptor beta chains from one sample, sequenced in a study of T cell responses to AZD1222 COVID-19 vaccine. Assay used: immunoSEQ multiplex PCR; TCRdb lists only in-frame clones, some missing. This sample has tens of thousands of clones, with approximately 85% found just once. The sample was peripheral blood, taken 28 days after the second AZD1222 dose. These receptors came from an adult who received the AZD1222 COVID-19 vaccine.

This clone was observed a handful of times. The chain is built from TRBV6-2 or TRBV6-3 and TRBJ2-1; 7 positions match TRBD1. Germline V gene sequence: CDR1 MNHEY, CDR2 SVGEGT. This CDR3 region has 15 residues. V was pared by 10 bases and J by 0 bases, with 9 bases of the junction left unmatched. The CDR3 is CATRPTGSSYNEQFF. CDR3 DNA sequence: TGTGCCACCCGCCCGACAGGGAGCTCCTACAATGAGCAGTTCTTC.

The V call is TRBV28, the J call TRBJ1-2, with D perhaps TRBD1 (5 bases). This CDR3 region has 13 residues. Germline CDR1 reads MDHEN; CDR2 reads SYDVKM. The V gene lost 4 bases and the J gene lost 6 bases, with 12 bases spanning the gap. DNA of the CDR3: TGTGCCAGCAGTTCGGGGACTTCCCATGGCTACACCTTC. It codes for CASSSGTSHGYTF.

The chain carries TRBV5-4 and TRBJ1-1; D gene ambiguous. V was cut by 0 bases and J by 1 base, with 4 bases left in between. CDR3 length equals 13 residues. Germline V gene data show CDR1 as SGHNT and CDR2 as YYREEE (reference sequence). CDR3 DNA sequence: TGTGCCAGCAGCTTGGACCCGAACACTGAAGCTTTCTTT. Its protein is CASSLDPNTEAFF. Full variable domain (missing parts from reference TRBV5-4 and TRBJ1-1): ETGVTQSPTHLIKTRGQQVTLRCSSQSGHNTVSWYQQALGQGPQFIFQYYREEENGRGNFPPRFSGLQFPNYSSELNVNALELDDSALYLCASSLDPNTEAFFGQGTRLTVV.

The J gene is TRBJ2-3, the V gene TRBV28; 10 nucleotides align to TRBD2. J was trimmed by 5 bases and V by 5 bases; bases with no gene match: 10. The germline gives CDR1 MDHEN, CDR2 SYDVKM. The CDR3 contains 16 residues. CDR3 in DNA: TGTGCCAGCAGTGGTCGAAGCGGGGGGGCCGGAGATACGCAGTATTTT. Translating it yields CASSGRSGGAGDTQYF.

V is TRBV5-4 and J is TRBJ1-1; 7 bases align to TRBD1. V lost 3 bases to trimming and J lost 1 base; unmatched junction nucleotides: 3. The CDR3 extends over 14 amino acids. CDR1 and CDR2 from the germline V gene are SGHNT and YYREEE (reference sequence). This chain's CDR3 is CASSWGDRNTEAFF. The CDR3 DNA sequence: TGTGCCAGCAGCTGGGGGGACAGGAACACTGAAGCTTTCTTT.

This clone was seen only once. V and J are TRBV7-9 and TRBJ1-2, with D tentatively TRBD1 (6 bases). Trimming shortened V by 1 base and J by 7 bases, and 10 bases separated the two germline ends. The CDR3 spans 13 residues. Germline V gene data show CDR1 as SEHNR and CDR2 as FQNEAQ (reference sequence). The CDR3, as DNA: TGTGCCAGCAGCTTAGGGACAGTCTTTGGCTACACCTTC. This sequence encodes CASSLGTVFGYTF.